Listed here are 32 T cell receptor beta chains from one sample, sequenced in a study of T cells in localized non-small cell lung cancer. Only in-frame clones appear in the TCRdb table, and some are missing; sequencing was by immunoSEQ multiplex PCR. This repertoire shows nearly 25,000 clones, roughly nine tenths found once; its top ten account for 13% to 15%. The source material was peripheral blood, sampled before any cancer treatment. The receptor source for this set is a man aged 40-75 years with stage III squamous cell lung carcinoma.

The J gene is TRBJ2-1, the V gene TRBV7-3; D could derive from TRBD1 or TRBD2 (5 bases each). Germline assignment: CDR1 SGHTA and CDR2 FQGTGA. The CDR3 has 17 amino acids. V was cut by 2 bases and J by 5 bases, with 19 bases left in between. This CDR3 reads CASSLLPGQGSDNEQFF. In DNA, the CDR3 is TGTGCCAGCAGCTTATTACCGGGGCAGGGATCGGACAATGAGCAGTTCTTC.

This clone has just a few counts. The rearrangement uses TRBV7-9 and TRBJ1-1, with 7 positions matching TRBD1. The CDR3 spans 12 residues. The germline V gene has CDR1 SEHNR and CDR2 FQNEAQ (reference sequence). The ends lost 5 bases at V and 7 bases at J; junction bases unmatched: 4. The chain's CDR3 is CASSEQGIEAFF. For the CDR3, the DNA is TGTGCCAGCAGCGAACAGGGGATTGAAGCTTTCTTT.

V gene TRBV28 combines with J gene TRBJ1-5, with D uncertain. V lost 5 bases and J lost 8, with 13 bases in between. Per the germline V gene, CDR1 is MDHEN and CDR2 is SYDVKM. CDR3 length equals 13 residues. The CDR3 DNA reads as TGTGCCAGCAGTCGGGCGAAGGGAGAGCCCCAGCATTTT. Its translation: CASSRAKGEPQHF. The whole variable domain, remainder taken from reference TRBV28 and TRBJ1-5, is DVKVTQSSRYLVKRTGEKVFLECVQDMDHENMFWYRQDPGLGLRLIYFSYDVKMKEKGDIPEGYSVSREKKERFSLILESASTNQTSMYLCASSRAKGEPQHFGDGTRLSIL.

The V gene is TRBV7-3, the J gene TRBJ2-1; weak D call: TRBD1 (5 bases). Looked up from germline, CDR1 is SGHTA and CDR2 is FQGTGA. The CDR3 covers 14 residues. The V end lost 5 bases, the J end lost 3 bases, and 11 bases lay between the germline ends. DNA of the CDR3: TGTGCCAGCAGCCCCGACAGATACTACAATGAGCAGTTCTTC. As protein: CASSPDRYYNEQFF.

V is TRBV30 and J is TRBJ2-3; D unresolved. Germline V gene data show CDR1 as GTSNPN and CDR2 as SVGIG (reference sequence). This CDR3 is built from 12 residues. V was trimmed by 0 bases and J by 3 bases, leaving 4 bases between them. The CDR3 sequence is CAWSVRTDTQYF. CDR3 nucleotides: TGTGCCTGGAGTGTACGAACAGATACGCAGTATTTT.

The table lists this clone with a count of one. The J gene is TRBJ2-5, the V gene TRBV5-1; 12 bases line up with TRBD1. The trim removed 4 bases at V and 2 bases at J, leaving 3 bases unmatched. In germline, CDR1 is SGHRS, CDR2 YFSETQ. This CDR3 region has 15 residues. CDR3 residues: CASSRGQGAQETQYF. The CDR3 DNA reads TGCGCCAGCAGCCGGGGACAGGGGGCGCAAGAGACCCAGTACTTC.

The chain recombines TRBV10-3 with TRBJ2-2, with 7 bases that match TRBD1. There are 15 residues in the CDR3. Looked up from germline, CDR1 is ENHRY and CDR2 is SYGVKD. V shed 3 bases, J shed 3 bases, and the junction held 4 bases outside the gene matches. The CDR3: CAISDRGRDTGELFF. For the CDR3, the DNA is TGTGCCATCAGTGATAGGGGGCGGGACACCGGGGAGCTGTTTTTT.

The CDR3: CSAVAPGVEQYF. For the CDR3, the DNA is TGCAGCGCCGTAGCGCCTGGCGTGGAGCAGTACTTC. The J gene is TRBJ2-7, the V gene TRBV29-1, with D tentatively TRBD2 (5 bases). Germline V gene lookup returns CDR1 SQVTM and CDR2 ANQGSEA. The CDR3 has 12 residues. Trimming removed 7 bases at V and 7 bases at J, with 17 bases between.

The chain links TRBV2 to TRBJ2-2; D is unresolved. Germline CDR1 SNHLY, CDR2 FYNNEI. V dropped 0 bases and J dropped 6 bases, with 5 bases sitting between them. This CDR3 has 13 residues. CDR3 protein: CASSEARPGELFF. DNA of the CDR3: TGTGCCAGCAGTGAAGCGCGACCCGGGGAGCTGTTTTTT.

The chain carries TRBV7-9 and TRBJ2-5; D may be TRBD1 (5 bases). Per the germline V gene, CDR1 is SEHNR and CDR2 is FQNEAQ (reference sequence). CDR3 length: 14 residues. Between the trimmed V and J ends, which lost 2 bases and 5 bases, there was a span of 12 bases. CDR3 loop: CASSLTGARETQYF. CDR3 DNA: TGTGCCAGCAGCTTAACAGGAGCACGGGAGACCCAGTACTTC.

The J gene is TRBJ2-2, the V gene TRBV28; tentative D call: TRBD1 (5 bases). From germline, CDR1 is MDHEN and CDR2 SYDVKM. The length of the CDR3 is 13 residues. Trimming took off 6 bases at V and 9 bases at J, with 14 bases between the two ends. CDR3 sequence reads: CASRPPQGRELFF. The CDR3 DNA is TGTGCCAGCAGGCCGCCCCAGGGCCGGGAGCTGTTTTTT.

The CDR3 here is CASSPARANTEAFF. CDR3 in DNA: TGTGCCAGCTCACCAGCTCGGGCCAACACTGAAGCTTTCTTT. This rearrangement joins TRBV18 to TRBJ1-1; D not certain. The CDR3 covers 14 residues. In germline, CDR1 is KGHSH, CDR2 LQKENI. V was trimmed by 2 bases and J by 2 bases, leaving 9 bases between them.

V is TRBV5-4 and J is TRBJ2-1, with 11 bases identical to TRBD2. After removal of 4 bases from V and 8 bases from J, the junction contained 8 bases not matched to a gene. Looked up from germline, CDR1 is SGHNT and CDR2 is YYREEE (reference sequence). The CDR3 sequence is 15 residues long. CDR3 bases: TGTGCCAGCAGCCCAACTAGCGGGAGTCAAGATGAGCAGTTCTTC. Its translation: CASSPTSGSQDEQFF.

The chain recombines TRBV2 with TRBJ1-5; 10 bases fit TRBD1. Germline lookup yields CDR1 SNHLY and CDR2 FYNNEI. This CDR3 is 19 amino acids long. With V trimmed by 5 bases and J by 0 bases, 13 bases remained unmatched. This CDR3 reads CASSPGTGAGVYSNQPQHF. As DNA, the CDR3 is TGTGCCAGCAGTCCCGGGACAGGGGCGGGGGTTTATAGCAATCAGCCCCAGCATTTT.

V gene TRBV19 combines with J gene TRBJ1-5; no clear D gene. The CDR3 covers 15 residues. From germline, CDR1 is LNHDA and CDR2 SQIVND (reference sequence). Between the trimmed V and J ends, which lost 6 bases and 1 base, there was a span of 13 bases. The chain's CDR3 is CASSHPRVSNQPQHF. CDR3 nucleotide sequence: TGTGCCAGTAGCCATCCGAGGGTGAGCAATCAGCCCCAGCATTTT.

The V and J genes are TRBV29-1 and TRBJ2-1; 15 nucleotides agree with TRBD2. CDR1 SQVTM and CDR2 ANQGSEA come from the germline V gene. Trimming cost V 2 bases and J 8 bases; bases outside gene matches: 4. This CDR3 is 15 amino acids long. The CDR3, as DNA: TGCAGCGTTGAAAAGGGACTAGCGGGAGGCTATGAGCAGTTCTTC. Its protein product is CSVEKGLAGGYEQFF.

This clone was recorded only once. V gene TRBV7-2 combines with J gene TRBJ2-2, with 10 bases identical to TRBD1. The germline V gene has CDR1 SGHTA and CDR2 FQGNSA. V was clipped by 7 bases and J by 4 bases; unmatched bases: 6. The CDR3 is 15 residues long. The CDR3 DNA is TGTGCCAGCAATTCCGGGACAGGGGTCACCGGGGAGCTGTTTTTT. Translation gives CASNSGTGVTGELFF.

The rearrangement links TRBV7-9 to TRBJ2-1; 8 bases are a match to TRBD2. The germline gives CDR1 SEHNR, CDR2 FQNEAQ (reference sequence). This CDR3 spans 15 amino acids. Germline trimming cut 5 bases from V and 0 bases from J; bases unmatched to any gene: 3. The CDR3 DNA is TGTGCCAGCAGCGCCCTAGCGGGCTCCTACAATGAGCAGTTCTTC. Translated: CASSALAGSYNEQFF.

The rearrangement uses TRBV27 and TRBJ1-1; TRBD1 agrees at 7 bases. V gave up 5 bases and J gave up 1 base; unmatched junction bases: 10. The length of the CDR3 is 16 residues. CDR1 MNHEY and CDR2 SMNVEV come from the germline V gene (reference sequence). In DNA, the CDR3 is TGTGCCAGCAGTCCAGAGACAGGGTGGGGGAACACTGAAGCTTTCTTT. It encodes CASSPETGWGNTEAFF.

This sequence joins TRBV2 and TRBJ2-1; TRBD2 agrees at 14 bases. This CDR3 comprises 18 residues. J gave up 2 bases and V 4 bases, and 7 bases lay outside the gene matches. Germline CDR1 is SNHLY and CDR2 is FYNNEI. CDR3 nucleotides: TGTGCCAGCAGTGCCGGGACTAGCGGGAGTCTCGCCTACAATGAGCAGTTCTTC. Protein: CASSAGTSGSLAYNEQFF.

This clone was seen a few times. The chain couples TRBV18 to TRBJ2-5; D ambiguous. CDR1 and CDR2 from the germline V gene are KGHSH and LQKENI. Trimming shortened V by 3 bases and J by 1 base, and 0 bases separated the two germline ends. The CDR3 is 11 amino acids. CDR3 sequence reads: CASSPQETQYF. DNA for the CDR3: TGTGCCAGCTCACCCCAAGAGACCCAGTACTTC. Full variable domain (outside the CDR3, taken from reference TRBV18 and TRBJ2-5): NAGVMQNPRHLVRRRGQEARLRCSPMKGHSHVYWYRQLPEEGLKFMVYLQKENIIDESGMPKERFSAEFPKEGPSILRIQQVVRGDSAAYFCASSPQETQYFGPGTRLLVL.

The CDR3 spells CASRPRGQPPLTTNEKLFF. CDR3 nucleotide sequence: TGCGCCAGCAGACCCCGGGGGCAACCCCCCCTGACAACTAATGAAAAACTGTTTTTT. The rearrangement joins TRBV4-1 to TRBJ1-4, with a tentative D call TRBD1 (6 bases). The CDR3 runs to 19 residues. CDR1 and CDR2 from the germline V gene are MGHRA and YSYEKL. V lost 6 bases and J lost 0, with 23 bases in between.

This clone was recorded only once. This CDR3 is CASSSTGGAGNTIYF. In DNA form, the CDR3 reads TGTGCCAGCTCATCGACAGGGGGAGCTGGAAACACCATATATTTT. The rearrangement uses TRBV18 and TRBJ1-3; 9 positions agree with TRBD1. The length of the CDR3 is 15 residues. V shed 5 bases and J 2 bases; nucleotides not matched to a gene: 4. Germline V gene data show CDR1 as KGHSH and CDR2 as LQKENI.

This chain links TRBV9 with TRBJ2-3; a weak D match, TRBD2 (5 bases). The CDR3 is 17 amino acids. With 0 bases removed from V and 3 bases from J, the gap between germline ends came to 17 bases. Germline loops: CDR1 SGDLS, CDR2 YYNGEE. This CDR3 is CASSVEAAGPPTDTQYF. CDR3 bases: TGTGCCAGCAGCGTAGAGGCTGCGGGTCCTCCTACAGATACGCAGTATTTT.

DNA of the CDR3: TGTGCCAGCAGCTTGGCGGGGGGAGAGCAGTACTTC. Residues: CASSLAGGEQYF. The rearrangement joins TRBV5-4 to TRBJ2-7, with TRBD2 identical over 7 bases. This CDR3 has 12 amino acids. From germline, CDR1 is SGHNT and CDR2 YYREEE (reference sequence). V shed 0 bases, J shed 7 bases, and the junction held 1 base outside the gene matches.

The count of this clone is one. The rearrangement links TRBV9 to TRBJ2-7; no clear D gene. Trimming removed 0 bases at V and 2 bases at J, with 9 bases between. CDR1 is SGDLS and CDR2 is YYNGEE in the germline V gene. There are 14 residues in the CDR3. The CDR3, as DNA: TGTGCCAGCAGCGTAGTGGGTTTCACCTACGAGCAGTACTTC. The encoded protein is CASSVVGFTYEQYF.

The chain has TRBV6-1 and TRBJ1-4; perhaps TRBD1 as D (6 bases). V lost 6 bases and J 7 bases, leaving 12 bases between the germline ends. There are 13 residues in the CDR3. Germline CDR1 MNHNS, CDR2 SASEGT. CDR3 in DNA: TGTGCCAGCAGGAGGGAAGGGGGTGAAAAACTGTTTTTT. As protein: CASRREGGEKLFF.

The chain joins TRBV28 to TRBJ2-3, with D perhaps TRBD1 (6 bases). Germline assignment: CDR1 MDHEN and CDR2 SYDVKM. The CDR3 totals 14 residues. Trimming stripped 4 bases from V and 2 bases from J, with 10 bases between. Written as DNA, the CDR3 is TGTGCCAGCAGTTCCAGGGGAACCACAGATACGCAGTATTTT. This encodes CASSSRGTTDTQYF.

The rearrangement joins TRBV5-1 to TRBJ2-7; tentative D call: TRBD2 (6 bases). Germline CDR1 is SGHRS and CDR2 is YFSETQ. V lost 3 bases and J 3 bases, leaving 7 bases between the germline ends. This CDR3 is 12 amino acids long. This CDR3 reads CASSSDYYEQYF. The DNA for the CDR3 is TGCGCCAGCAGCTCGGACTACTACGAGCAGTACTTC.

The chain combines TRBV19 with TRBJ1-1; weak D call: TRBD1 (6 bases). Per germline, CDR1 LNHDA and CDR2 SQIVND (reference sequence). The CDR3 has 14 residues. Trimming took 3 bases from V and 4 from J, leaving 12 bases between them. The CDR3 nucleotides are TGTGCCAGTAGTATGGCCAGGGGAAGCACTGAAGCTTTCTTT. Protein: CASSMARGSTEAFF.

This chain links TRBV10-3 with TRBJ2-6, with D possibly TRBD2 on 5 matching bases. The CDR3 extends over 16 amino acids. Per germline, CDR1 ENHRY and CDR2 SYGVKD. V was shortened by 6 bases and J by 0 bases, with 12 bases between the two germline ends. CDR3 region: CAISATKVSGANVLTF. Here the CDR3 DNA reads TGTGCCATCAGCGCGACTAAAGTCTCTGGGGCCAACGTCCTGACTTTC.

The V and J genes are TRBV19 and TRBJ2-6; D unclear. Trimming cost V 6 bases and J 0 bases, with 9 bases left between them. Germline values: CDR1 LNHDA, CDR2 SQIVND (reference sequence). The length of the CDR3 is 15 residues. The CDR3 spells CASRSRISGANVLTF. In DNA form, the CDR3 reads TGTGCCAGTAGAAGCAGGATCTCTGGGGCCAACGTCCTGACTTTC.